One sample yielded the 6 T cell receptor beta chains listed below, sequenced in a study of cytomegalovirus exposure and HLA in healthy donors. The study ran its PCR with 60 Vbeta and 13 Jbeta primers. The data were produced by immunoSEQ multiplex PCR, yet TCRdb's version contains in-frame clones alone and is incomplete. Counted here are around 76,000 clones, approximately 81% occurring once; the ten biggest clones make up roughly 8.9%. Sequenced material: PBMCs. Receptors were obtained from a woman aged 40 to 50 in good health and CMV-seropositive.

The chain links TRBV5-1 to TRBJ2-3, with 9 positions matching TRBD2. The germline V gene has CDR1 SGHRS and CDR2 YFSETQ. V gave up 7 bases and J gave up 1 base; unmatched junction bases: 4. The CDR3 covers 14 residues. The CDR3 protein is CASSAGGGTDTQYF. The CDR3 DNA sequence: TGCGCCAGCTCGGCGGGGGGGGGCACAGATACGCAGTATTTT.

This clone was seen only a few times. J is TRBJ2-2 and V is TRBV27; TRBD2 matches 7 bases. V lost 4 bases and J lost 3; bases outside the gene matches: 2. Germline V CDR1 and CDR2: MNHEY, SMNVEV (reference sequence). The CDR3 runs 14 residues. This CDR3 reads CASSSGGYTGELFF. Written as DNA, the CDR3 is TGTGCCAGCAGTTCCGGGGGGTACACCGGGGAGCTGTTTTTT.

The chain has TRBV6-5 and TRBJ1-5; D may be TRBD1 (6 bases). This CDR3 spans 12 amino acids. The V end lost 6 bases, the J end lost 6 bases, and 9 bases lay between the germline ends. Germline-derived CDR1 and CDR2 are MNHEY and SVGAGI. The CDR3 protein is CASSRGGQPQHF. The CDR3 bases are TGTGCCAGCAGCCGAGGGGGTCAGCCCCAGCATTTT.

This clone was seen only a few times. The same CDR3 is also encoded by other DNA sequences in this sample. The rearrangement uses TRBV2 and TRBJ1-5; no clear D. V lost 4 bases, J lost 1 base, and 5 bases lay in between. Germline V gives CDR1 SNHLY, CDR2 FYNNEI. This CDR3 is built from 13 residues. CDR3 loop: CASSVQSNQPQHF. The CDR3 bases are TGTGCCAGCAGTGTACAGAGCAATCAGCCCCAGCATTTT.

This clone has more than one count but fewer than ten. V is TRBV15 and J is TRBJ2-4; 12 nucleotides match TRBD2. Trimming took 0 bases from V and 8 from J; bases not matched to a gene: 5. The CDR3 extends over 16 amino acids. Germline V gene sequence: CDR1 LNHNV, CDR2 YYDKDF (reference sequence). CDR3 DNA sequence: TGTGCCACCAGCAGAGACCTAGCGGGGGGGCCAGACATTCAGTACTTC. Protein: CATSRDLAGGPDIQYF.

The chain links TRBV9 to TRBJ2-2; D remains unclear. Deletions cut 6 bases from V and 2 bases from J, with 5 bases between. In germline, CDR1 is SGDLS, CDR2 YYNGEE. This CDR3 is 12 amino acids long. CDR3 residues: CASTPNTGELFF. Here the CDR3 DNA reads TGTGCCAGCACCCCAAACACCGGGGAGCTGTTTTTT.